The next 9 T cell receptor beta chains were all read from a single sample in a study of cytomegalovirus exposure and HLA in healthy donors. Researchers ran the PCR with 60 Vbeta and 13 Jbeta primers. Libraries were prepared by immunoSEQ multiplex PCR; TCRdb keeps only in-frame clonotypes and omits some of them. In the table there are around 220,000 clones, roughly 80% of which are singletons. The sequenced sample consisted of PBMCs. These receptors came from a man between 35 and 55 years old in good health and CMV-seronegative.

This chain links TRBV27 with TRBJ2-3; TRBD1 matches at 8 bases. The CDR3 extends over 15 amino acids. The trim removed 4 bases at V and 0 bases at J, leaving 3 bases unmatched. CDR1 is MNHEY, CDR2 SMNVEV, per germline (reference sequence). The CDR3 spells CASSSTGASTDTQYF. The CDR3 DNA reads TGTGCCAGCAGTTCGACAGGGGCGAGCACAGATACGCAGTATTTT.

The chain links TRBV28 to TRBJ1-2; D gene uncertain. The CDR3 has 12 amino acids. Germline CDR1 and CDR2: MDHEN and SYDVKM. The V gene lost 3 bases and the J gene lost 7 bases, with 9 bases spanning the gap. CDR3 protein: CASSLAERGYTF. In nucleotides, the CDR3 is TGTGCCAGCAGTTTGGCTGAGCGTGGCTACACCTTC.

This clone was seen more than once but under ten times. The chain is built from TRBV5-1 and TRBJ2-5, with TRBD2 as a possible D gene (5 bases). Germline V gene lookup returns CDR1 SGHRS and CDR2 YFSETQ. The germline V and J ends were trimmed by 4 bases and 3 bases, with 16 bases remaining between them. This CDR3 is built from 15 residues. CDR3 in DNA: TGCGCCAGCAGCCCCTTTGGGGAGAGAGAAGAGACCCAGTACTTC. Translation gives CASSPFGEREETQYF. The entire variable domain, with the rest obtained from reference TRBV5-1 and TRBJ2-5, is as follows: KAGVTQTPRYLIKTRGQQVTLSCSPISGHRSVSWYQQTPGQGLQFLFEYFSETQRNKGNFPGRFSGRQFSNSRSEMNVSTLELGDSALYLCASSPFGEREETQYFGPGTRLLVL.

The CDR3 here is CASSWRIEGTEAFF. The CDR3 nucleotides are TGCGCCAGCAGCTGGCGAATAGAGGGCACTGAAGCTTTCTTT. The chain is built from TRBV4-3 and TRBJ1-1; no clear D gene. The CDR3 spans 14 residues. Trimming left V 5 bases short and J 4 bases short, with 14 bases between. CDR1 is LGHNA, CDR2 YSLEER, per germline.

The chain has TRBV29-1 and TRBJ1-2, with 9 bases matching TRBD1. Germline V CDR1 and CDR2: SQVTM, ANQGSEA. The CDR3 totals 13 residues. Trimming cost V 1 base and J 8 bases; bases outside gene matches: 5. The CDR3 is CSVEGGQGYGYTF. The DNA for the CDR3 is TGCAGCGTTGAAGGAGGACAGGGGTACGGCTACACCTTC.

This chain joins TRBV5-4 and TRBJ2-7; 7 bases line up with TRBD1. The CDR3 is 15 residues long. V dropped 0 bases and J dropped 4; count of bases not matched to a gene: 7. Germline CDR1 is SGHNT and CDR2 is YYREEE (reference sequence). The CDR3 nucleotides are TGTGCCAGCAGCTTGGACGGGACAGCGGATTACGAGCAGTACTTC. This sequence encodes CASSLDGTADYEQYF.

As concerns this clone: Other DNA sequences in this specimen translate into the identical CDR3. This chain joins TRBV29-1 and TRBJ2-3, with a weak D call TRBD1 (6 bases). From germline, CDR1 is SQVTM and CDR2 ANQGSEA. The CDR3 is 10 amino acids. Trimming removed 6 bases at V and 6 bases at J, with 7 bases between. The DNA of the CDR3 is TGCAGCGTAGGGGGTGATACGCAGTATTTT. Residues: CSVGGDTQYF.

In DNA, the CDR3 is TGCGCCAGCAGCCAAGAACAAGTAGCCATAGCAGATACGCAGTATTTT. Amino acids: CASSQEQVAIADTQYF. The V call is TRBV4-1, the J call TRBJ2-3, with no clear D. V lost 0 bases to trimming and J lost 4 bases, with 14 bases between them. Per germline, CDR1 MGHRA and CDR2 YSYEKL. The CDR3 has 16 residues.

The chain uses TRBV20-1 and TRBJ1-4; TRBD1 is a possible D gene (6 bases). This CDR3 spans 11 amino acids. Germline-derived CDR1 and CDR2 are DFQATT and SNEGSKA (reference sequence). The V end was cut by 0 bases, the J end by 16 bases, with 12 bases between. CDR3 nucleotide sequence: TGCAGTGCTAGAGATATAGGGGGAACGTTTTTT. This gives the protein CSARDIGGTFF.